This T cell receptor (beta chain) derives from a study of blood T cell repertoires in COVID-19. This table comes from immunoSEQ multiplex PCR, and its TCRdb copy is limited to in-frame clones, with some not included. This table has around 160,000 clones, roughly 85% appearing once. Material: peripheral blood. This receptor was identified in a woman aged 55 to 70 with COVID-19, enrolled during active disease.

DNA for the CDR3: TGTGCCAGCAGCCGCGACAGGGACACAGATACGCAGTATTTT. It specifies CASSRDRDTDTQYF. V gene TRBV6-2 or TRBV6-3 combines with J gene TRBJ2-3, with TRBD1 matching 7 bases. V was pared by 6 bases and J by 2 bases, with 5 bases of the junction left unmatched. This CDR3 is built from 14 residues. Germline V gene sequence: CDR1 MNHEY, CDR2 SVGEGT.